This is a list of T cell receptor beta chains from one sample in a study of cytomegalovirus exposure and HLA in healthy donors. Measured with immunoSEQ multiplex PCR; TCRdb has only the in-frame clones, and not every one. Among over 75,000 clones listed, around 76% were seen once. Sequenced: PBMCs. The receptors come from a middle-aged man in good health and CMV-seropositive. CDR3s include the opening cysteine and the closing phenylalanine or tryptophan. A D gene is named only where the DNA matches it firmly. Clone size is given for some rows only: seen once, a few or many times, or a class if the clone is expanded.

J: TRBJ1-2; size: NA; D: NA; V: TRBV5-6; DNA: TGTGCCAGCAGCATGACTGACTATGGCTACACCTTC; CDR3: CASSMTDYGYTF
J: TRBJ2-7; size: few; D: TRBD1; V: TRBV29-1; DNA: TGCAGCGTCCTGGACAGGGACTCCTACGAGCAGTACTTC; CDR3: CSVLDRDSYEQYF
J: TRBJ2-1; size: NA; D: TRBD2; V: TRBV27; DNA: TGTGCCAGCAGTTTATCGAGCGGGAGCACATATGAGCAGTTCTTC; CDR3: CASSLSSGSTYEQFF
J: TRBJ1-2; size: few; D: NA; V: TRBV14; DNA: TGTGCCAGCAAGAGATCGGCAGGGGATACCCATGGCTACACCTTC; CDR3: CASKRSAGDTHGYTF
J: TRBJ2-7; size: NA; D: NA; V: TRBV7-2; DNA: TGTGCCAGCAGCTTGCTGCTGGCCCACGAGCAGTACTTC; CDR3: CASSLLLAHEQYF
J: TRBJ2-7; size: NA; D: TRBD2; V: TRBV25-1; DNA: TGTGCCAGCAGTGCCCGGACTAGTGCCGACGAGCAGTACTTC; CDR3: CASSARTSADEQYF
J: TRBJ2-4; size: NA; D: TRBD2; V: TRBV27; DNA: TGTGCCAGCAGTTTCGGTAGCGGGGGGGCCGGGGCCAAAAACATTCAGTACTTC; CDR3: CASSFGSGGAGAKNIQYF
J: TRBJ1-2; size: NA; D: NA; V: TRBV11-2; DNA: TGTGCCAGCAGCTTAGTGGCAGGAGGAGGCTATGGCTACACCTTC; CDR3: CASSLVAGGGYGYTF
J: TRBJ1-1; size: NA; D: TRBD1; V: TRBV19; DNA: TGTGCCAGTAGTCCTCCCTTCCGGGACAGGGAACGGGGTGAGGGGATGAGCACTGAAGCTTTCTTT; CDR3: CASSPPFRDRERGEGMSTEAFF
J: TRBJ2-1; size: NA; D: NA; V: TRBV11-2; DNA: TGTGCCAGCAGCTTGGGGCGGGACTTCTACAATGAGCAGTTCTTC; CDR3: CASSLGRDFYNEQFF
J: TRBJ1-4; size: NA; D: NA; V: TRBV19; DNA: TGTGCCAGTAGTCGACCAAGGGGCTCGAATGAAAAACTGTTTTTT; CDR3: CASSRPRGSNEKLFF
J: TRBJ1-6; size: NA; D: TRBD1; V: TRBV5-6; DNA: TGTGCCAGCAGCCCAGGGGGTTCACCCCTCCACTTT; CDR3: CASSPGGSPLHF
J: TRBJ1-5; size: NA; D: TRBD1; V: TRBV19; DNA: TGTGCCACCTCTCTAGTGGCAGGGGGCGCAGGGCCCCAGCATTTT; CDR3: CATSLVAGGAGPQHF
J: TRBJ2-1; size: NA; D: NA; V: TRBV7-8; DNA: TGTGCCAGCAGCTGGGGGGGCGGCAGGAGCTCCTACAATGAGCAGTTCTTC; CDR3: CASSWGGGRSSYNEQFF
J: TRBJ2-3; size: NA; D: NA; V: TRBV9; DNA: TGTGCCAGCAGCGTGGGCGATACGCAGTATTTT; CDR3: CASSVGDTQYF
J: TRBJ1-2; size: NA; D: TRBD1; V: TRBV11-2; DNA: TGTGCCAGCAGCTCCTCGACAGGGAACTATGGCTACACCTTC; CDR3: CASSSSTGNYGYTF
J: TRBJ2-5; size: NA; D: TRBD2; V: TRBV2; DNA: TGTGCCAGCAGCTTAAGCGGGGGCCCCCAAGAGACCCAGTACTTC; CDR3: CASSLSGGPQETQYF
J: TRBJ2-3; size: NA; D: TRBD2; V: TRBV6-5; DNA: TGTGCCAGCAGTTACTTGGGGCCGGGACTAAGGAATACGCAGTATTTT; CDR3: CASSYLGPGLRNTQYF
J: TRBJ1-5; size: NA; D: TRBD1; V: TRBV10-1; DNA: TGCGCCAGCAGTGGGACAGGGGGTAGTCAGCCCCAGCATTTT; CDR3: CASSGTGGSQPQHF
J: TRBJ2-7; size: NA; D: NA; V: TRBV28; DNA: TGTGCCAGCAGTTTATGGGACAGAGGTGTGCAGTACTTC; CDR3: CASSLWDRGVQYF
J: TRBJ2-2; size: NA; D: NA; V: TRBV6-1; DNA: TGTGCCAGCAGGGAAGGCAGGGTCACCGGGGAGCTGTTTTTT; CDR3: CASREGRVTGELFF
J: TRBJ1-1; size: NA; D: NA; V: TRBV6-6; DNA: TGTGCCAGCAGGCCTTGGGCCAACACTGAAGCTTTCTTT; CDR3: CASRPWANTEAFF
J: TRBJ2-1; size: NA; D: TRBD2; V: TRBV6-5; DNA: TGTGCCAGCAGTAAAATAGCGGGAGCCCACAATGAGCAGTTCTTC; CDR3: CASSKIAGAHNEQFF
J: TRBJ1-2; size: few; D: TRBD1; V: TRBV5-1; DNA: TGCGCCAGCAGCTTACAAACAGGGGATGGCTACACCTTC; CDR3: CASSLQTGDGYTF
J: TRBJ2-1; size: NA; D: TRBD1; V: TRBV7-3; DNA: TGTGCCAGCAGCACGGACAGGGACAATGAGCAGTTCTTC; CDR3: CASSTDRDNEQFF
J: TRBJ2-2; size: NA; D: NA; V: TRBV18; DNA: TGTGCCAGCTCACCTTTGCGAGGGAACACCGGGGAGCTGTTTTTT; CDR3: CASSPLRGNTGELFF
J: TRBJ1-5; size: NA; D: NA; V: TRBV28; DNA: TGTGCCAGCAGTTTTCCCCTGGAGGGGATGTATAGCAATCAGCCCCAGCATTTT; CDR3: CASSFPLEGMYSNQPQHF
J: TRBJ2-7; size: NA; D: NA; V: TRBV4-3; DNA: TGCGCCAGCAGCCAAGAAGTAGGGGCAAGAGACGAGCAGTACTTC; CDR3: CASSQEVGARDEQYF
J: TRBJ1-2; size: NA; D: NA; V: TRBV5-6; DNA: TGTGCCAGCAGCTTGGCGGGTTTAGCCGGCTATGGCTACACCTTC; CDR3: CASSLAGLAGYGYTF
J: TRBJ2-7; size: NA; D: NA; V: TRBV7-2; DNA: TGTGCCAGCAGCTCGGTATTACGCTCCTACGAGCAGTACTTC; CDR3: CASSSVLRSYEQYF
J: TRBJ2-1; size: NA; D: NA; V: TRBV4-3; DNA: TGCGCCAGCAGCCAAGAGGCTAGTAGGTATGAGCAGTTCTTC; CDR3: CASSQEASRYEQFF
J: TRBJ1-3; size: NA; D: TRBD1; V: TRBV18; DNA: TGTGCCAGCTCGGGACAGGGAAACACCATATATTTT; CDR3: CASSGQGNTIYF
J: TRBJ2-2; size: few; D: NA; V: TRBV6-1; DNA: TGTGCCAGCAGTGAGACAGGGAACACCGGGGAGCTGTTTTTT; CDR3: CASSETGNTGELFF
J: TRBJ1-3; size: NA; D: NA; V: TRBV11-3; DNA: TGTGCCAGCAGCGCGAGCTCTGGAAACACCATATATTTT; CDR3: CASSASSGNTIYF
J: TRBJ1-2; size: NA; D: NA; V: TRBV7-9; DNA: TGTGCCAGCAGAGGCGGGTGGGTTGAAGGCTACACCTTC; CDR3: CASRGGWVEGYTF
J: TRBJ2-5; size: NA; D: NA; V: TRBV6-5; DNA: TGTGCCAGCAGTTACGACAGCCAAGAGACCCAGTACTTC; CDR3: CASSYDSQETQYF
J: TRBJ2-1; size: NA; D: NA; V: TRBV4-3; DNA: TGCGCCAGCAGCCAAGAGCCACGCAGCTCCTACAATGAGCAGTTCTTC; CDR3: CASSQEPRSSYNEQFF
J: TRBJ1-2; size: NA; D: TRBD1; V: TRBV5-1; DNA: TGCGCCAGCAGCCCCCCGGGACAGGGAGGCGGCTACACCTTC; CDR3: CASSPPGQGGGYTF
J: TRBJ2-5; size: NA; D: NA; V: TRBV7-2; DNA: TGTGCCAGCAGCCCTGGACAGCGAGAGACCCAGTACTTC; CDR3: CASSPGQRETQYF
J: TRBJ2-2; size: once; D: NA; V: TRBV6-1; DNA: TGTGCCAGCAATGCAGGGTACACCGGGGAGCTGTTTTTT; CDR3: CASNAGYTGELFF
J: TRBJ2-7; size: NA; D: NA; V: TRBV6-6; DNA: TGTGCCAGCAGCCAACAGACCTACGAGCAGTACTTC; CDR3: CASSQQTYEQYF
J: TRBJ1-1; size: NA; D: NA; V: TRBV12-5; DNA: TGTGCTAGTGCCCTGACAGGGAACACTGAAGCTTTCTTT; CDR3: CASALTGNTEAFF
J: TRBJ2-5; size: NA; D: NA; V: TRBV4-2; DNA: TGTGCCAGCAGCCAAGAGAAGGGCGGGCAAGAGACCCAGTACTTC; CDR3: CASSQEKGGQETQYF
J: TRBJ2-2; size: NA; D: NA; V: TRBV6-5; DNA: TGTGCCAGCAGTTACACAGGGTTCGCGAACACCGGGGAGCTGTTTTTT; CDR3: CASSYTGFANTGELFF
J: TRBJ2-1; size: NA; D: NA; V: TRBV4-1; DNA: TGCGCCAGCAGCCAAGATGCTTGGGGGCCCTACAATGAGCAGTTCTTC; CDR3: CASSQDAWGPYNEQFF